This T cell receptor (beta chain) was found in a study of regulatory T cells in long-lasting Graves disease. Turning to the study itself: Positive TSH receptor antibodies alongside over 5 years of antithyroid drugs were what marked Graves' disease as persistent.

This clonotype has just one count. Its antigen remains unidentified. The study, taken as a whole, reports: Favoring TRBV28, TRBJ1-2 and TRBJ2-5 was a feature seen in persistent disease. Newly diagnosed patients shared about 950 public clonotypes; persistent patients shared a few thousand.

Time point denoted: persistent/refractory GD, antithyroid drugs over 5 years with positive TRAb. RNA from PBMCs was the source of the TCR library. Nine milliliters of peripheral blood were taken and placed in EDTA tubes. The CDR3 sequence is 17 residues long. V shed 4 bases, J shed 1 base, and the junction held 13 bases outside the gene matches. Germline CDR1 is SGHRS and CDR2 is YFSETQ. Through Arm-PCR of CDR3 regions and iRepertoire HTBI primers, TCR beta libraries were built. MiXCR was run by TCRdb on the multiplex PCR reads, yielding one entry per CDR3 protein. The repertoire includes 310,000 or so distinct CDR3 sequences, 22% of them detected once, and around three fifths sits in the top ten.

The TCR sequence derives from a female donor with Graves disease. The specimen was peripheral blood mononuclear cells (PBMCs), collected when the disease was refractory, from a patient treated with antithyroid drugs. The J gene is TRBJ2-7, the V gene TRBV5-1; 8 bases agree with TRBD1. In DNA, the CDR3 is TGCGCCAGCAGCGAATGGTTCGCTAGGGACAGGTCCTACGAGCAGTACTTC. Residues: CASSEWFARDRSYEQYF.